Below, 10 T cell receptor beta chains from the same sample are listed, as sequenced in a study of response to subunit inactivated influenza vaccine. In TCRdb, the RT-PCR reads were re-called with MiXCR into one record per CDR3 protein. The repertoire holds a few hundred thousand distinct CDR3 sequences, with roughly 12% as singletons. This sample also appeared in a second study, on T cells expressing NK-cell markers. This second report adds: As the method of synthesis, 5'RACE template switching with UMIs yielded TCR beta cDNA.

The source material was PBMCs from blood, sampled on the day of vaccination. The receptors stem from a man aged 45-60 years who received an inactivated influenza vaccine.

There are a few counts of this clonotype. The rearrangement joins TRBV28 to TRBJ2-7; perhaps TRBD1 as D (6 bases). This CDR3 spans 13 amino acids. V was cut by 7 bases and J by 1 base, with 11 bases left in between. Germline-derived CDR1 and CDR2 are MDHEN and SYDVKM. CDR3 protein: CASTGALSYEQYF. The CDR3 region has the DNA TGTGCCAGCACAGGGGCGCTTTCCTACGAGCAGTACTTC.

The gene calls are TRBV6-2 or TRBV6-3 and TRBJ2-3; maybe TRBD2 (6 bases). Germline CDR1 and CDR2: MNHEY and SVGEGT. Deletions cut 2 bases from V and 6 bases from J, with 12 bases between. This CDR3 has 14 residues. CDR3 protein: CASSYGRIRDTQYF. CDR3 in DNA: TGTGCCAGCAGTTACGGGAGGATCCGGGATACGCAGTATTTT.

This clonotype was recorded many times. The chain carries TRBV12-3 or TRBV12-4 and TRBJ1-4, with D uncertain. The CDR3 is 13 residues long. V was trimmed by 3 bases and J by 5 bases, leaving 7 bases between them. CDR3 amino acids: CASSFRTNEKLFF. DNA for the CDR3: TGTGCCAGCAGTTTCCGGACCAATGAAAAACTGTTTTTT.

This clonotype was detected only a few times. The V and J genes are TRBV5-1 and TRBJ1-2; D not certain. V was clipped by 0 bases and J by 4 bases, with 10 bases between them. The CDR3 runs to 14 residues. Germline assignment: CDR1 SGHRS and CDR2 YFSETQ. CDR3: CASSLGLPGYGYTF. In nucleotides, the CDR3 is TGCGCCAGCAGCTTGGGTCTCCCTGGCTATGGCTACACCTTC.

The chain links TRBV12-3 or TRBV12-4 to TRBJ2-1; D gene uncertain. The CDR3 covers 13 residues. With 5 bases removed from V and 5 bases from J, the gap between germline ends came to 10 bases. The chain's CDR3 is CASSAHLNNEQFF. The CDR3 DNA is TGTGCCAGCAGTGCACACTTGAACAATGAGCAGTTCTTC.

The V gene is TRBV30, the J gene TRBJ2-5; perhaps D is TRBD1 or TRBD2 (5 bases each). Between the trimmed V and J ends, which lost 2 bases and 0 bases, there was a span of 13 bases. Looked up from germline, CDR1 is GTSNPN and CDR2 is SVGIG (reference sequence). The CDR3 runs 15 residues. This chain's CDR3 is CAWSPGLGYQETQYF. Here the CDR3 DNA reads TGTGCCTGGAGTCCGGGGCTAGGATACCAAGAGACCCAGTACTTC.

This clonotype showed up just a few times. The rearrangement links TRBV18 to TRBJ1-5, with D hard to call. This CDR3 has 12 residues. CDR1 is KGHSH, CDR2 LQKENI, per germline. The V end lost 1 base, the J end lost 5 bases, and 3 bases lay between the germline ends. CDR3 nucleotide sequence: TGTGCCAGCTCACCACAGGATCAGCCCCAGCATTTT. Translating gives CASSPQDQPQHF.

This clonotype has more than one count but fewer than ten. The chain links TRBV7-2 to TRBJ2-7; D is uncertain. The germline CDR1 and CDR2 sequences are SGHTA and FQGNSA. The ends were cut back, 5 bases at V and 7 bases at J, with 18 bases in the middle. This CDR3 region has 14 residues. The CDR3 protein is CASSQYGVSREQYF. The CDR3 coding sequence is TGTGCCAGCAGCCAGTATGGGGTTTCGCGGGAGCAGTACTTC. Full variable domain (missing parts from reference TRBV7-2 and TRBJ2-7): GAGVSQSPSNKVTEKGKDVELRCDPISGHTALYWYRQSLGQGLEFLIYFQGNSAPDKSGLPSDRFSAERTGGSVSTLTIQRTQQEDSAVYLCASSQYGVSREQYFGPGTRLTVT.

The chain joins TRBV15 to TRBJ1-4; D possibly corresponds to TRBD1 (6 bases). The CDR3 consists of 14 residues. Trimming shortened V by 9 bases and J by 5 bases, and 16 bases separated the two germline ends. CDR1 and CDR2 (germline): LNHNV, YYDKDF (reference sequence). CDR3 coding DNA: TGTGCCACTCGGAAGGCAGGGGCGAATGAAAAACTGTTTTTT. Its protein is CATRKAGANEKLFF.

The V and J genes are TRBV6-1 and TRBJ2-7; TRBD1 matches at 9 bases. This CDR3 contains 14 residues. Germline V gene sequence: CDR1 MNHNS, CDR2 SASEGT. V lost 6 bases to trimming and J lost 3 bases; unmatched junction nucleotides: 6. In nucleotides, the CDR3 is TGTGCCAGCAGACGGGGACAGGGATTCTACGAGCAGTACTTC. Translating gives CASRRGQGFYEQYF.